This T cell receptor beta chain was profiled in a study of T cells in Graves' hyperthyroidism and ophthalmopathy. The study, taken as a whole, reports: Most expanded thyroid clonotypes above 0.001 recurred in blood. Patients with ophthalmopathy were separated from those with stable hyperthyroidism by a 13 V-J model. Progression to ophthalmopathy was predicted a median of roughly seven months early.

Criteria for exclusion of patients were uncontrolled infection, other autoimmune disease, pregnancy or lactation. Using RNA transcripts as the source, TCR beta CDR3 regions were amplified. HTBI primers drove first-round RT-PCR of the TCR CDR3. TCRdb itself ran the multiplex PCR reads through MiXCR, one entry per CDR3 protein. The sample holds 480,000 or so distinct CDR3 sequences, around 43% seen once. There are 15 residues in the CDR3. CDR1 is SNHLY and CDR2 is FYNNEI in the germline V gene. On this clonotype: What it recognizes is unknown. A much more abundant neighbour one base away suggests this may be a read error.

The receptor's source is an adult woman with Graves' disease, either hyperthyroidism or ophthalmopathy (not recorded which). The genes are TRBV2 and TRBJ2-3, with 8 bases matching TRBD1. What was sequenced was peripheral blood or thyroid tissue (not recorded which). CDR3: CAGSGQGLGTDTQYF. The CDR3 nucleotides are TGTGCCGGCAGTGGACAGGGATTGGGCACAGATACGCAGTATTTT.